Below, 12 T cell receptor beta chains from the same sample are listed, as sequenced in a study of regulatory T cells in long-lasting Graves disease. Time point specified: persistent/refractory GD, antithyroid drugs over 5 years with positive TRAb. RNA isolated from PBMCs was used to make the TCR library. With iRepertoire HTBI primers and Arm-PCR of CDR3 regions, TCR beta libraries were built. TCRdb re-called the multiplex PCR reads through MiXCR, storing one row per CDR3 protein. The table lists about 470,000 distinct CDR3 sequences, less than 25% of them singletons, with 7.8% in the top ten. The sample consisted of peripheral blood mononuclear cells (PBMCs), taken when the disease was refractory, from a patient treated with antithyroid drugs. The origin of the receptors is a female donor with Graves disease.

This clonotype has ten or more counts. The chain carries TRBV20-1 and TRBJ1-5; 7 nucleotides match TRBD1. V trimming: 2 bases; J trimming: 2 bases; junction bases outside the gene matches: 0. This CDR3 has 13 residues. Germline loops: CDR1 DFQATT, CDR2 SNEGSKA (reference sequence). The DNA for the CDR3 is TGCAGTGCTAGACAGGGGGGCAATCAGCCCCAGCATTTT. The encoded protein is CSARQGGNQPQHF.

The gene calls are TRBV3-1 and TRBJ2-7; 7 bases are shared with TRBD1. This CDR3 spans 15 amino acids. The ends lost 0 bases at V and 6 bases at J; junction bases unmatched: 8. The germline CDR1 and CDR2 sequences are LGHDT and YNNKEL (reference sequence). This CDR3 reads CASSQDDREHGEQYF. CDR3 nucleotide sequence: TGTGCCAGCAGCCAAGACGACAGGGAACATGGCGAGCAGTACTTC.

This clonotype was detected many times. CDR3 in DNA: TGCGCCAGCAAGGCGGGAGGTTCCTACGAGCAGTACTTC. As protein: CASKAGGSYEQYF. The chain has TRBV5-1 and TRBJ2-7; 8 bases match TRBD2. The ends lost 6 bases at V and 1 base at J; junction bases unmatched: 3. The CDR3 length is 13 residues. Germline V gives CDR1 SGHRS, CDR2 YFSETQ.

This rearrangement joins TRBV20-1 to TRBJ2-5, with 7 bases that match TRBD2. This CDR3 spans 13 amino acids. The germline gives CDR1 DFQATT, CDR2 SNEGSKA (reference sequence). Losses at the gene ends were 5 bases for V and 2 bases for J; bases not matched to a gene: 5. The CDR3 sequence: CSALAGDQETQYF. In nucleotides, the CDR3 is TGCAGTGCTTTAGCGGGCGATCAAGAGACCCAGTACTTC.

This clonotype showed up many times. The CDR3 spells CASSPGMGRTEAFF. DNA of the CDR3: TGTGCCAGCAGTCCAGGGATGGGGAGGACTGAAGCTTTCTTT. This chain connects TRBV28 to TRBJ1-1; tentative D call: TRBD1 (5 bases). Per germline, CDR1 MDHEN and CDR2 SYDVKM. The ends were cut back, 5 bases at V and 5 bases at J, with 15 bases in the middle. This CDR3 is 14 amino acids long. The full variable domain, in which reference TRBV28 and TRBJ1-1 provide the parts outside the CDR3, is DVKVTQSSRYLVKRTGEKVFLECVQDMDHENMFWYRQDPGLGLRLIYFSYDVKMKEKGDIPEGYSVSREKKERFSLILESASTNQTSMYLCASSPGMGRTEAFFGQGTRLTVV.

The table lists this clonotype with many counts. This chain links TRBV6-1 with TRBJ2-7; D is uncertain. The germline gives CDR1 MNHNS, CDR2 SASEGT. The V and J ends lost 7 bases and 3 bases respectively, with 22 bases between them. This CDR3 has 16 amino acids. CDR3 region: CASNPPEVRSDYEQYF. CDR3 sequence (DNA): TGTGCCAGCAACCCTCCCGAGGTTAGATCCGACTACGAGCAGTACTTC.

This clonotype was detected once. The rearrangement joins TRBV6-2 or TRBV6-3 to TRBJ1-5; the D is unclear. Germline V gene lookup returns CDR1 MNHEY and CDR2 SVGEGT. Trimming stripped 6 bases from V and 0 bases from J, with 9 bases between. The CDR3 has 14 residues. The CDR3 bases are TGTGCCAGCAGCCAAATTTTTAGCAATCAGCCCCAGCATTTT. As protein: CASSQIFSNQPQHF.

This clonotype has ten or more counts. The chain employs TRBV11-2 and TRBJ2-2; TRBD2 matches at 12 bases. CDR1 SGHAT and CDR2 FQNNGV come from the germline V gene. V gave up 1 base and J gave up 7 bases; unmatched junction bases: 1. The CDR3 spans 15 residues. The CDR3 loop reads CASSLGLAGVGELFF. The CDR3 bases are TGTGCCAGCAGCTTAGGACTAGCGGGAGTCGGGGAGCTGTTTTTT.

This clonotype has ten or more counts. The J gene is TRBJ2-5, the V gene TRBV29-1, with 15 bases identical to TRBD2. Germline V gene lookup returns CDR1 SQVTM and CDR2 ANQGSEA. Trimming took 2 bases from V and 5 from J; bases not matched to a gene: 9. This CDR3 comprises 17 residues. CDR3 sequence: CSVEFRTSGRAVETQYF. Here the CDR3 DNA reads TGCAGCGTTGAATTCCGGACTAGCGGGAGGGCCGTCGAGACCCAGTACTTC.

The chain recombines TRBV12-3 or TRBV12-4 with TRBJ2-1; 12 nucleotides match TRBD2. J gave up 6 bases and V 6 bases, and 3 bases lay outside the gene matches. CDR3 length equals 14 residues. The CDR3 protein is CASRTSGSFNEQFF. The DNA for the CDR3 is TGTGCCAGCAGGACTAGCGGGAGTTTCAATGAGCAGTTCTTC.

This clonotype was detected many times. The V gene is TRBV28, the J gene TRBJ1-1, with no clear D. This CDR3 has 12 residues. Trimming pared 3 bases from V and 5 bases from J, leaving 7 bases between. Germline V gene data show CDR1 as MDHEN and CDR2 as SYDVKM. The CDR3 sequence: CASSFRRTEAFF. CDR3 sequence (DNA): TGTGCCAGCAGTTTTAGGAGGACTGAAGCTTTCTTT.

The CDR3 DNA reads TGCAGTGCTAGAGATGGTCACTCCTATGGCTACACCTTC. Protein sequence: CSARDGHSYGYTF. The chain combines TRBV20-1 with TRBJ1-2, with D uncertain. Germline V lookup: CDR1 DFQATT, CDR2 SNEGSKA (reference sequence). The V gene lost 0 bases and the J gene lost 4 bases, with 9 bases spanning the gap. The CDR3 is 13 amino acids.